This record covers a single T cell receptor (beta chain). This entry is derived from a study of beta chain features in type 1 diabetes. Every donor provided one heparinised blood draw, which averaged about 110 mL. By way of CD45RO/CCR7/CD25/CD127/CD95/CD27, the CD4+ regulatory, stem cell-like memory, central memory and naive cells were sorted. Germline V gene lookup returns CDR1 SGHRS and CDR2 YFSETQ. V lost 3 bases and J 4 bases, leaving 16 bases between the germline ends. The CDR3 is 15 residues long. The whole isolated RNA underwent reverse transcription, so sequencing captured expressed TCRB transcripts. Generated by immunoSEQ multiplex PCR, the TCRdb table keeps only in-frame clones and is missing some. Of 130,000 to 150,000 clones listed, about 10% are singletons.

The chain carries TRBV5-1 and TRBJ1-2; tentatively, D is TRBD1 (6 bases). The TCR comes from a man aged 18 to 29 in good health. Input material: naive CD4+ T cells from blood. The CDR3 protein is CASSSTRDTLYGYTF. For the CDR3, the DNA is TGCGCCAGCAGCTCGACCCGGGACACTCTCTATGGCTACACCTTC.